The clone carrying this TCR beta chain was seen a few times. This record belongs to a study of beta chain features in type 1 diabetes. TCRB transcripts that were expressed got sequenced, as all of the isolated RNA had been reverse transcribed. The method was immunoSEQ multiplex PCR; TCRdb's version includes in-frame clones alone and lacks a portion of them. The sample gives 600,000 to 650,000 clones, 15% to 17% of which show up once; about 0.093% is in the top ten. In germline, CDR1 is MNHEY, CDR2 SVGAGI. Trimming stripped 5 bases from V and 3 bases from J, with 9 bases between. This CDR3 is 13 amino acids long.

This chain joins TRBV6-5 and TRBJ2-3; D is possibly TRBD1 (5 bases). This receptor was identified in a man aged 18 to 30 in good health. The sequencing sample was made of naive CD4+ T cells from blood. This CDR3 reads CASSRAGTDTQYF. The CDR3 nucleotides read TGTGCCAGCAGTCGGGCAGGGACAGATACGCAGTATTTT.